The entry that follows covers one T cell receptor beta chain sequence. The antigen remains unidentified. Amplification used 60 Vbeta primers and 13 Jbeta primers. Here immunoSEQ multiplex PCR was the method, and the copy in TCRdb shows in-frame clones only, minus some. The sample holds roughly 100,000 clones, 75% seen once. The CDR3 extends over 18 amino acids. V lost 4 bases and J lost 1, with 22 bases in between. Germline CDR1 and CDR2: SGHRS and YFSETQ. This record comes from a study of cytomegalovirus exposure and HLA in healthy donors. Study context: Around 80 million unique TCR sequences came from HLA-typed donors in an early release. Findings and caveats of the study: As confirmed in vitro, a few CMV-associated chains were specific for CMV antigens. DRB1 showed the most TCR associations and HLA-C the fewest in a later analysis, as rates varied by HLA locus.

This TCR was recovered from a man aged 40-49 years in good health and CMV-seronegative. The specimen was PBMCs. The chain links TRBV5-1 to TRBJ2-3; possible D gene TRBD1, 6 bases. The CDR3 nucleotides are TGCGCCAGCAGCCCCAGACAGGCCGGCGCGGGCCGCACAGATACGCAGTATTTT. This codes for CASSPRQAGAGRTDTQYF.